The table lists the clone carrying this T cell receptor (beta chain) with a few counts. Its cognate antigen is unknown. The CDR3 runs to 11 residues. Per the germline V gene, CDR1 is SQVTM and CDR2 is ANQGSEA. A sample-barcoded 5' primer and a J-beta primer mix were used in a second PCR of about 7 to 11 cycles. One entry per CDR3 protein, called by TCRdb with MiXCR from the 5' RACE reads. This table holds 1.5 million or so distinct CDR3 sequences, roughly 40% found once. These data belong to a study of blood T cells in healthy people across ages. Whole-study findings and limits: PBMCs went unsorted, and a conclusive naive versus antigen-experienced comparison was therefore prevented. Aged donors had fewer naive CD4+ cells and lower diversity than long-lived donors.

The TCR originated in a woman between 18 and 30 years old in good health. The chain recombines TRBV29-1 with TRBJ1-1; D gene uncertain. Sequenced input: blood. The CDR3 here is CSGLMNTEAFF. The CDR3 bases are TGCAGTGGACTCATGAACACTGAAGCTTTCTTT.